This T cell receptor beta chain was recorded in a study of OX40 agonist ivuxolimab in advanced cancers. Study-wide points: CD8+ T cells were the subset that, on average, had more expanded clones than CD4+.

Sequencing was performed with immunoSEQ multiplex PCR; in TCRdb, only in-frame clones are kept and a portion is missing. Of under 40,000 clones in the sample, 60% to 85% were seen once. Germline lookup yields CDR1 ENHRY and CDR2 SYGVKD. Trimming shortened V by 0 bases and J by 1 base, and 6 bases separated the two germline ends. This CDR3 contains 14 residues. Concerning this clone itself: Its antigen is not known.

Sequenced here: CD4+ or CD8+ T cells sorted from blood, sampled in a trial of the OX40 agonist ivuxolimab. This rearrangement joins TRBV10-3 to TRBJ1-1; D not resolved. This clonotype was obtained from an adult with an advanced solid tumor such as melanoma, head and neck, liver or kidney cancer. CDR3 sequence reads: CAISESASNTEAFF. The CDR3 bases are TGTGCCATCAGTGAGTCAGCTTCGAACACTGAAGCTTTCTTT.